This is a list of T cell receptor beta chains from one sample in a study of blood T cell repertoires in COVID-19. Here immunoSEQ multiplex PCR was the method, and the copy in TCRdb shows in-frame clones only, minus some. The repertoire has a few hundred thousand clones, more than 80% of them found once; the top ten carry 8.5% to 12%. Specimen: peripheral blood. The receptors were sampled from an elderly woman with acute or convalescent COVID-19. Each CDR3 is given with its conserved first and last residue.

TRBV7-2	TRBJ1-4	CASSLIQGSNEKLFF
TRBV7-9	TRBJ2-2	CASSPSKPGTFGELFF
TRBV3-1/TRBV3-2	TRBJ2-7	CASSPRDRGAYEQYF
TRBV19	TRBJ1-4	CASTPRRGYEKLFF
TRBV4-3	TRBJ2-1	CASSQERLAGGPPQFF
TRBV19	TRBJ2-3	CASSPVAGGGSDTQYF
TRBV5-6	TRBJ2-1	CASSLLYEQFF
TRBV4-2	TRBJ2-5	CASSQGTGTRQETQYF
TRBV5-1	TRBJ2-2	CASSFLPGANTGELFF
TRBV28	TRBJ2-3	CASSLRQGATDTQYF
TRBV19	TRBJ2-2	CASRIAANTGELFF
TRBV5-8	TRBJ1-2	CASSLVLGGTESLHGYTF
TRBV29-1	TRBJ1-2	CSDWTGDGYTF
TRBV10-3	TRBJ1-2	CAIKFTRQGPYGYTF
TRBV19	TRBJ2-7	CASSISREQYF
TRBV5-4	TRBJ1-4	CASSLARGSEKLFF
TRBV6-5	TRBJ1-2	CASSYGDRGYGYTF
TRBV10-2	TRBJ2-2	CASGPSGSIGTGELFF
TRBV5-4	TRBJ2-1	CASSTSSGAYNEQFF
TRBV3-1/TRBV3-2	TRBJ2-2	CASSQDLSYTTGELFF
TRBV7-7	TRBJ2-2	CASSLRRSGTGELFF
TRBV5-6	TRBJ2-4	CASSLLGALAKNIQYF
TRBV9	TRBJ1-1	CASSDGDTLNTEAFF
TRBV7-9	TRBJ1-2	CASSFDRGGFYGYTF
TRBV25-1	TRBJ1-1	CASRGQGAGEAFF
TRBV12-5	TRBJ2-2	CASGLAPTGISDTGELFF
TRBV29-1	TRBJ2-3	CSVEGGSDTQYF
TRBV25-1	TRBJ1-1	CASRQGAGTEAFF
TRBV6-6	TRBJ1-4	CASSYTPGSLNEKLFF
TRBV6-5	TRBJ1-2	CASSYRQGSSGYTF
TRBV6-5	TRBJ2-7	CASSYKASGSYEQYF
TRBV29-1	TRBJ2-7	CSVEVTGSSYEQYF
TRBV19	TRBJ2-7	CASSTGQSSYEQYF
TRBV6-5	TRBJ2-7	CASSHSFLAGGYEQYF
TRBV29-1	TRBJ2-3	CSVEYSADADTQYF
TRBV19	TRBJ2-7	CASRSQRFAYEQYF